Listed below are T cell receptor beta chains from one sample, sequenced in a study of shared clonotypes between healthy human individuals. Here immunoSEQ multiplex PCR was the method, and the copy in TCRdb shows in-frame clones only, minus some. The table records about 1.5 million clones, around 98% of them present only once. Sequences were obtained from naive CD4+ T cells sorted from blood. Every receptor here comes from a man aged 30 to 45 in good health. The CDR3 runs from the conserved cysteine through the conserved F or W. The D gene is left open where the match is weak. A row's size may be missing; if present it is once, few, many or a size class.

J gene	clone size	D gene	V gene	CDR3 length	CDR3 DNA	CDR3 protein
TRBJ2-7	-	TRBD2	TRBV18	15	TGTGCCAGCTCACCTCCCTGGCGGGAGTACTACGAGCAGTACTTC	CASSPPWREYYEQYF
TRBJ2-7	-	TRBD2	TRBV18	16	TGTGCCAGCTCACCACTTTTGGGCGGGAGTGGTGGCGAGCAGTACTTC	CASSPLLGGSGGEQYF
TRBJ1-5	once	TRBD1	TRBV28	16	TGTGCCAGCAGTCCTTGGACAGGGAGCACAAATCAGCCCCAGCATTTT	CASSPWTGSTNQPQHF
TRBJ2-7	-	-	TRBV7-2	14	TGTGCCAGCAGCTTACGGGGAGCCTCCTACGAGCAGTACTTC	CASSLRGASYEQYF
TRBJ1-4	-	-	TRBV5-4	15	TGTGCCAGCAGCCGAGGAAGGGACGGGAATGAAAAACTGTTTTTT	CASSRGRDGNEKLFF
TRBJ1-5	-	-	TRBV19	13	TGTGCCAGTAGTACAGGGATGAATCAGCCCCAGCATTTT	CASSTGMNQPQHF
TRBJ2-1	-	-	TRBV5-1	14	TGCGCCAGCAGCTCAGTGGGACGCCGAGAAAAGCAGTTCTTC	CASSSVGRREKQFF
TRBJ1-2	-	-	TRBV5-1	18	TGCGCCAGCAGCTTGGGCCTTCGGTGGGGCCAGTCTAACTATGGCTACACCTTC	CASSLGLRWGQSNYGYTF
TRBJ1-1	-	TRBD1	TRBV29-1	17	TGCAGCGTGGGCCACACTCCGGGACAGGGGAGGGGCACTGAAGCTTTCTTT	CSVGHTPGQGRGTEAFF
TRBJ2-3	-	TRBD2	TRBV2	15	TGTGCCAGCAGTGAGGTAGGACTAGCGGGAGAAGCGCAGTATTTT	CASSEVGLAGEAQYF
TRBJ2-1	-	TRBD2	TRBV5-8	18	TGTGCCAGCAGCGCCCCTTCGACTAGCGGGAGTCCCTACAATGAGCAGTTCTTC	CASSAPSTSGSPYNEQFF
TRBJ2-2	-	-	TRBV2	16	TGTGCCAGCAGTCAACAGGGTTTGGAGAACACCGGGGAGCTGTTTTTT	CASSQQGLENTGELFF
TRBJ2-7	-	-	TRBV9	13	TGTGCCAGCAGCGTAGGACTTACCTACGAGCAGTACTTC	CASSVGLTYEQYF
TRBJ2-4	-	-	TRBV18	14	TGTGCCAGCTCAGTTGGGGTAGCCAAAAACATTCAGTACTTC	CASSVGVAKNIQYF
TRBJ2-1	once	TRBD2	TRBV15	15	TGTGCCACCAGTGGTCGCGGGACTAGCGGCCTGGAGCAGTTCTTC	CATSGRGTSGLEQFF
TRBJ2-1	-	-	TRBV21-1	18	TGTGCCAGCAGCAAAGTCAAGCAGGCCGGGAGGGCCGGCAATGAGCAGTTCTTC	CASSKVKQAGRAGNEQFF
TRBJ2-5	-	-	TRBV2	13	TGTGCACTAGTAAGGGGGGCTGGGGAGACCCAGTACTTC	CALVRGAGETQYF
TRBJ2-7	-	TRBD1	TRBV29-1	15	TGCAGCGTTGATCTTTACGGGGCAGGGGGAAACGAGCAGTACTTC	CSVDLYGAGGNEQYF
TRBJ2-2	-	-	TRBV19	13	TGTGCCACCCGTACTCAGGGCACCGGGGAGCTGTTTTTT	CATRTQGTGELFF
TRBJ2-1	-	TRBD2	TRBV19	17	TGTGCCAGTAGTATAGAACCGGGACTACACTCCTACAATGAGCAGTTCTTC	CASSIEPGLHSYNEQFF
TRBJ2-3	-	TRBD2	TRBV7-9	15	TGTGCCAGCAGCTCGACTAGCGGGGGAACAGATACGCAGTATTTT	CASSSTSGGTDTQYF
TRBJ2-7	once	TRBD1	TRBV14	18	TGTGCCAGCAGCCGATATGAGATACGGACAGGGGGATCCTACGAGCAGTACTTC	CASSRYEIRTGGSYEQYF
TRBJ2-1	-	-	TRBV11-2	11	TGTGCCAGCAGCAGCATGGGTGAGCAGTTCTTC	CASSSMGEQFF
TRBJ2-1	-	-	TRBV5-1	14	TGCGCCAGCAGGGGCGACGGTTCCTACAATGAGCAGTTCTTC	CASRGDGSYNEQFF
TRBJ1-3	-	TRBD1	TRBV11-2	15	TGTGCCAGCAGCCCCCTGGACAGGGGCTTAACGCCCATATATTTT	CASSPLDRGLTPIYF
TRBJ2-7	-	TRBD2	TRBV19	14	TGTGCCAGTAGTGTTAGCGGGTTCTCAACCGAGCAGTACTTC	CASSVSGFSTEQYF
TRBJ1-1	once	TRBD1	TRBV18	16	TGTGCCAGCTCCCACGCGGGACAGGGAGGGAACACTGAAGCTTTCTTT	CASSHAGQGGNTEAFF
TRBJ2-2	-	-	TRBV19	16	TGTGCCAGTAGTATCACGGGGGGCGCAGTCACCGGGGAGCTGTTTTTT	CASSITGGAVTGELFF
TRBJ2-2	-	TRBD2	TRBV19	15	TGTGCCAGTAGAATGGAAAGCGGGACGACCGGGGAGCTGTTTTTT	CASRMESGTTGELFF
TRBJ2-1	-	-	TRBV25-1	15	TGTGCCAGCAGTGGGCGGGGAAGGGCCTACAATGAGCAGTTCTTC	CASSGRGRAYNEQFF
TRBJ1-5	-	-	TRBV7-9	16	TGTGCCAGCAGCCGATGGACAGCTTCTAGCAATCAGCCCCAGCATTTT	CASSRWTASSNQPQHF
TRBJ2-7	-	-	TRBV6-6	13	TGTGCCAGCAGCTCAGGGAGAATGGGGGAGCAGTACTTC	CASSSGRMGEQYF
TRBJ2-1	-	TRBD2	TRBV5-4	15	TGTGCCAGCAGCTTGGTTAGCGGGACTTACAATGAGCAGTTCTTC	CASSLVSGTYNEQFF
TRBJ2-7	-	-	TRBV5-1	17	TGCGCCAGCAGCTTGGCTACCTTCGCGGGGAGCTCCTACGAGCAGTACTTC	CASSLATFAGSSYEQYF
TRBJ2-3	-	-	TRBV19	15	TGTGCCAGTAGTCGCGGGGGCGCGGGCACAGATACGCAGTATTTT	CASSRGGAGTDTQYF
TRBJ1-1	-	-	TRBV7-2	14	TGTGCCAGCAGTACGGACAGACTGAACACTGAAGCTTTCTTT	CASSTDRLNTEAFF
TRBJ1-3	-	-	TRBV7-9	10	TGTGCCAGCAGAGGAAACACCATATATTTT	CASRGNTIYF
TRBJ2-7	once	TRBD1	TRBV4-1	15	TGCGCCAGCAGCCAAGACTCGTGGACAGGGGTCGAGCAGTACTTC	CASSQDSWTGVEQYF
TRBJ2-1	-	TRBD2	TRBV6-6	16	TGTGCCAGCAGTTCCCTACTAGCGGGAGGGCCCAGCGAGCAGTTCTTC	CASSSLLAGGPSEQFF
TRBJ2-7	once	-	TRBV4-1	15	TGCGCCAGCAGCCAAGAGTGGGGAGGAACCTACGAGCAGTACTTC	CASSQEWGGTYEQYF
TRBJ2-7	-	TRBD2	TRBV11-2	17	TGTGCCAGCAGCTTATTCGACGGTCTAGCGGCCTCCTACGAGCAGTACTTC	CASSLFDGLAASYEQYF
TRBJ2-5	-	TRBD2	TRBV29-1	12	TGCAGCGTCCTTCTAGCGGAAGAGACCCAGTACTTC	CSVLLAEETQYF
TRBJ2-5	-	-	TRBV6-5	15	TGTGCCAGCAGTTACTCCCTGACAGGCCAAGAGACCCAGTACTTC	CASSYSLTGQETQYF
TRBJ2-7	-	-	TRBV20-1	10	TGCAGTGCTACGACCTACGAGCAGTACTTC	CSATTYEQYF
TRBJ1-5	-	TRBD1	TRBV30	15	TGTGCCTGGAGAACTACAGGGGAGGGCAATCAGCCCCAGCATTTT	CAWRTTGEGNQPQHF
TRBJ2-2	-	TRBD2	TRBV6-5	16	TGTGCCAGCAGTTACTCGGCTAGCGGGCCCGGGGGGGAGCTGTTTTTT	CASSYSASGPGGELFF
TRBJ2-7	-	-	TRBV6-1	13	TGTGCCAGCAATCTTCGGATGCCCTACGAGCAGTACTTC	CASNLRMPYEQYF
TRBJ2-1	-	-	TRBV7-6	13	TGTGCCAGCAGCTTGACCGGGACCAATGAGCAGTTCTTC	CASSLTGTNEQFF